Following are 7 T cell receptor beta chains from one sample sequenced in a study of blood T cell repertoires in COVID-19. Data came from immunoSEQ multiplex PCR; TCRdb stores just in-frame clones and leaves some out. The sample shows about 240,000 clones, 86% of them seen only once. Sequencing was carried out using peripheral blood. These receptors were obtained from an elderly man with acute or convalescent COVID-19.

V gene TRBV24-1 combines with J gene TRBJ1-6; D is undetermined. CDR1 is KGHDR and CDR2 is SFDVKD in the germline V gene. V dropped 1 base and J dropped 10 bases, with 7 bases sitting between them. The CDR3 has 13 residues. CDR3 in DNA: TGTGCCACCAGTGATTTCGGAGGATCACCCCTCCACTTT. Translated: CATSDFGGSPLHF.

The chain has TRBV19 and TRBJ1-5; TRBD1 matches at 7 bases. Trimming cost V 9 bases and J 2 bases; bases outside gene matches: 4. The CDR3 covers 13 residues. From germline, CDR1 is LNHDA and CDR2 SQIVND (reference sequence). The CDR3: CASRDRGNQPQHF. CDR3 DNA sequence: TGTGCCAGCAGAGACAGGGGCAATCAGCCCCAGCATTTT. The whole variable domain, filled in from reference TRBV19 and TRBJ1-5, reads DGGITQSPKYLFRKEGQNVTLSCEQNLNHDAMYWYRQDPGQGLRLIYYSQIVNDFQKGDIAEGYSVSREKKESFPLTVTSAQKNPTAFYLCASRDRGNQPQHFGDGTRLSIL.

The chain employs TRBV24-1 and TRBJ2-3; 13 positions agree with TRBD2. This CDR3 contains 16 residues. Germline assignment: CDR1 KGHDR and CDR2 SFDVKD. Germline trimming cut 2 bases from V and 4 bases from J; bases unmatched to any gene: 2. The CDR3 region is CATSDSGLAGADTQYF. The CDR3 nucleotides are TGTGCCACCAGTGATTCTGGACTAGCGGGAGCAGATACGCAGTATTTT.

This clone was picked up one time. The chain combines TRBV29-1 with TRBJ2-7; 13 bases align to TRBD2. The J segment lost 6 bases and the V segment lost 6 bases, leaving 5 bases of the junction unmatched. The CDR3 runs to 13 residues. Per the germline V gene, CDR1 is SQVTM and CDR2 is ANQGSEA. CDR3 residues: CSVRTSGRSEQYF. In nucleotides, the CDR3 is TGCAGCGTCAGGACTAGCGGGAGATCCGAGCAGTACTTC.

The chain carries TRBV15 and TRBJ1-5; TRBD1 matches at 10 bases. Germline V gene lookup returns CDR1 LNHNV and CDR2 YYDKDF (reference sequence). The CDR3 extends over 16 amino acids. Trimming cost V 5 bases and J 7 bases; bases outside gene matches: 11. The CDR3 DNA reads TGTGCCACCAGCGGGGCTACCGGGACAGGGGTCCAGCCCCAGCATTTT. This translates into CATSGATGTGVQPQHF.

The V gene is TRBV6-5, the J gene TRBJ2-7; D is perhaps TRBD1 (6 bases). Trimming took off 8 bases at V and 1 base at J, with 9 bases between the two ends. From germline, CDR1 is MNHEY and CDR2 SVGAGI. The CDR3 runs 12 residues. The CDR3 reads CASSQGSYEQYF. For the CDR3, the DNA is TGTGCCAGCTCGCAGGGGTCCTACGAGCAGTACTTC.

The chain links TRBV5-1 to TRBJ2-7; tentative D call: TRBD1 (6 bases). The CDR3 has 15 amino acids. Between the trimmed V and J ends, which lost 5 bases and 2 bases, there was a span of 17 bases. Germline V gene lookup returns CDR1 SGHRS and CDR2 YFSETQ. CDR3 in DNA: TGCGCCAGCAGTCCCTTTCAGGGGACACCCTACGAGCAGTACTTC. It yields the protein CASSPFQGTPYEQYF.